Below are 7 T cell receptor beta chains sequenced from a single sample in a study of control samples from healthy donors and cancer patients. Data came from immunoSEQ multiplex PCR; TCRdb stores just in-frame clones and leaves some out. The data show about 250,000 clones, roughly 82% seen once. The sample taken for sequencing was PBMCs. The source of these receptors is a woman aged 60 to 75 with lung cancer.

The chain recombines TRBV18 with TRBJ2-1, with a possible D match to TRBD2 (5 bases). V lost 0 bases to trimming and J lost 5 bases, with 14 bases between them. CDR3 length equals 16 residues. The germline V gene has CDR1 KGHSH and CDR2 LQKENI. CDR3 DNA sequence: TGTGCCAGCTCACCACCGGGAGCCTTAGTGGACAATGAGCAGTTCTTC. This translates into CASSPPGALVDNEQFF. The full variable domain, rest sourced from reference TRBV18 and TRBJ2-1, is NAGVMQNPRHLVRRRGQEARLRCSPMKGHSHVYWYRQLPEEGLKFMVYLQKENIIDESGMPKERFSAEFPKEGPSILRIQQVVRGDSAAYFCASSPPGALVDNEQFFGPGTRLTVL.

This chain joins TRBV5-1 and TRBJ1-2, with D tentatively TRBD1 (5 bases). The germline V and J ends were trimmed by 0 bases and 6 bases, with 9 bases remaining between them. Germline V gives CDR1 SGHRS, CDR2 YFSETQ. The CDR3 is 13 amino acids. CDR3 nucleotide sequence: TGCGCCAGCAGCTTGGATTGGGGGAATGGCTACACCTTC. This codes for CASSLDWGNGYTF. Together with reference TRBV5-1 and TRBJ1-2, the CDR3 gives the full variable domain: KAGVTQTPRYLIKTRGQQVTLSCSPISGHRSVSWYQQTPGQGLQFLFEYFSETQRNKGNFPGRFSGRQFSNSRSEMNVSTLELGDSALYLCASSLDWGNGYTFGSGTRLTVV.

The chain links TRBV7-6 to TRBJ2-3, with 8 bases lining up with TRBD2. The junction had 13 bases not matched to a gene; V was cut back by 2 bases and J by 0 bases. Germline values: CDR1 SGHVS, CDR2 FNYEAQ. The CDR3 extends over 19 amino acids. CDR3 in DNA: TGTGCCAGCAGCTTAAATGCGCTTTTGGCTAGCGGGAGCACAGATACGCAGTATTTT. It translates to CASSLNALLASGSTDTQYF.

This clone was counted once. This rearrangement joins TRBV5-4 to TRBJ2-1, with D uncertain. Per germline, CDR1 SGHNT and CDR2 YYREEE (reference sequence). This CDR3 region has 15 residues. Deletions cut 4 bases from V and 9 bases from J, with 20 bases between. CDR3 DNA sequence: TGTGCCAGCAGCCATGCCCGGACCGTGGGCCTTGAGCAGTTCTTC. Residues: CASSHARTVGLEQFF.

The CDR3 spells CASSQDFSGGISYEQYF. CDR3 bases: TGTGCCAGCAGCCAAGATTTTAGCGGGGGGATCTCCTACGAGCAGTACTTC. The chain links TRBV4-2 to TRBJ2-7; 10 bases map to TRBD2. The CDR3 has 17 residues. The germline gives CDR1 LGHNA, CDR2 YNFKEQ. V was clipped by 0 bases and J by 0 bases; unmatched bases: 5.

The CDR3 DNA is TGTGCCAGCTCACCATCTGCGCGGGAGGATGGGCAGTACTTC. Residues: CASSPSAREDGQYF. J is TRBJ2-7 and V is TRBV18; 8 nucleotides agree with TRBD2. The CDR3 length is 14 residues. Germline CDR1 is KGHSH and CDR2 is LQKENI. After removal of 2 bases from V and 9 bases from J, the junction contained 9 bases not matched to a gene. The full variable domain, completed using reference TRBV18 and TRBJ2-7, is NAGVMQNPRHLVRRRGQEARLRCSPMKGHSHVYWYRQLPEEGLKFMVYLQKENIIDESGMPKERFSAEFPKEGPSILRIQQVVRGDSAAYFCASSPSAREDGQYFGPGTRLTVT.

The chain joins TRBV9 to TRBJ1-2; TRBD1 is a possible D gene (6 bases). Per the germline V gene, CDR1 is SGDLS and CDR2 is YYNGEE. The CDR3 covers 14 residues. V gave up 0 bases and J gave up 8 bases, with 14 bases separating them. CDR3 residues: CASSVGWRTEGYTF. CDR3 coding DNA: TGTGCCAGCAGCGTAGGCTGGAGGACAGAAGGCTACACCTTC.